This TCR beta chain was sequenced for a study of T cells in Graves' hyperthyroidism and ophthalmopathy. Exclusions: uncontrolled infection, other autoimmune disease, pregnancy, lactation. Trimming took off 4 bases at V and 7 bases at J, with 14 bases between the two ends. The CDR3 covers 12 residues. In germline, CDR1 is SQVTM, CDR2 ANQGSEA. Authors of the study amplified TCR beta CDR3 regions from RNA transcripts. A set of HTBI primers served as the primers for a first-round RT-PCR of the TCR CDR3. A single record per CDR3 protein comes from TCRdb applying MiXCR to the multiplex PCR reads. The sample has about 680,000 distinct CDR3 sequences, just over 35% seen once; the top ten hold roughly 31%.

The rearrangement links TRBV29-1 to TRBJ2-7; D not resolved. This receptor was identified in a woman aged 40-49 years with Graves' hyperthyroidism. Material: blood. DNA for the CDR3: TGCAGCGTTGCCCCTACCCCCTTGGAGCAGTACTTC. Amino acid sequence: CSVAPTPLEQYF.